The 18 T cell receptor beta chains listed next were all sequenced from one sample in a study of blood T cell repertoires in COVID-19. Libraries were prepared by immunoSEQ multiplex PCR; TCRdb keeps only in-frame clonotypes and omits some of them. This table has roughly 260,000 clones, approximately 89% appearing once. Sequencing was done on a sample of peripheral blood. The receptors come from a woman aged 45-65 years with acute or convalescent COVID-19.

The rearrangement joins TRBV18 to TRBJ1-4, with a tentative D call TRBD1 (6 bases). This CDR3 has 15 residues. Trimming pared 2 bases from V and 3 bases from J, leaving 10 bases between. Germline CDR1 is KGHSH and CDR2 is LQKENI. The CDR3 DNA reads as TGTGCCAGCTCACCAGGGGGCTCGGCTAATGAAAAACTGTTTTTT. Translated: CASSPGGSANEKLFF.

The chain couples TRBV18 to TRBJ1-4; D may be TRBD1 (6 bases). Trimming shortened V by 0 bases and J by 7 bases, and 12 bases separated the two germline ends. This CDR3 is 15 amino acids long. Germline V gene lookup returns CDR1 KGHSH and CDR2 LQKENI. CDR3 bases: TGTGCCAGCTCACCACCGCGGACAGCCGGTGAAAAACTGTTTTTT. Translating it yields CASSPPRTAGEKLFF.

This clone was detected only once. The V gene is TRBV27, the J gene TRBJ2-1; a weak D match, TRBD1 (5 bases). The germline V and J ends were trimmed by 5 bases and 0 bases, with 11 bases remaining between them. CDR3 length equals 15 residues. CDR1 MNHEY and CDR2 SMNVEV come from the germline V gene (reference sequence). This CDR3 is CASSPGPSSYNEQFF. The DNA of the CDR3 is TGTGCCAGCAGTCCAGGGCCGAGCTCCTACAATGAGCAGTTCTTC.

V usage is TRBV28 and J usage is TRBJ2-2, with D maybe TRBD1 (6 bases). This CDR3 is built from 15 residues. Germline CDR1 is MDHEN and CDR2 is SYDVKM. Trimming left V 4 bases short and J 5 bases short, with 14 bases between. In DNA form, the CDR3 reads TGTGCCAGCAGTTCTACACCCGGACAGACCGGGGAGCTGTTTTTT. This translates into CASSSTPGQTGELFF.

The V call is TRBV27, the J call TRBJ2-7; D is undetermined. CDR1 MNHEY and CDR2 SMNVEV come from the germline V gene (reference sequence). The CDR3 runs 13 residues. The V end was cut by 6 bases, the J end by 4 bases, with 13 bases between. The CDR3 nucleotides are TGTGCCAGCAGGCGGCTGGCAAGGTACGAGCAGTACTTC. As protein: CASRRLARYEQYF.

This chain uses TRBV2 with TRBJ1-3, with D possibly being TRBD1 (5 bases). This CDR3 has 14 residues. Deletions cut 4 bases from V and 0 bases from J, with 7 bases between. CDR1 is SNHLY and CDR2 is FYNNEI in the germline V gene. The CDR3 loop is CASSGGDSGNTIYF. CDR3 sequence (DNA): TGTGCCAGCAGTGGGGGCGACTCTGGAAACACCATATATTTT.

The CDR3 loop reads CASINGVGRESDEQFF. The CDR3 bases are TGTGCCAGCATCAACGGTGTAGGGCGGGAGAGCGATGAGCAGTTCTTC. The chain uses TRBV5-6 and TRBJ2-1; 7 bases fit TRBD2. Germline assignment: CDR1 SGHDT and CDR2 YYEEEE. V was clipped by 6 bases and J by 8 bases; unmatched bases: 17. The CDR3 consists of 16 residues.

This chain uses TRBV5-1 with TRBJ2-4; D is unclear. V lost 0 bases to trimming and J lost 7 bases, with 11 bases between them. CDR1 is SGHRS and CDR2 is YFSETQ in the germline V gene. CDR3 length: 14 residues. The CDR3 nucleotides are TGCGCCAGCAGCTTGGGGGCACCAGGCAACATTCAGTACTTC. Its translation: CASSLGAPGNIQYF.

A single count supports this clone. The genes are TRBV7-2 and TRBJ1-1, with D possibly TRBD1 on 6 matching bases. This CDR3 comprises 14 residues. Trimming removed 7 bases from V and 6 bases from J, with 18 bases in between. In germline, CDR1 is SGHTA, CDR2 FQGNSA. The CDR3 protein is CASTPGQGPAEAFF. The CDR3 coding sequence is TGTGCCAGCACCCCTGGCCAGGGGCCAGCTGAAGCTTTCTTT.

The chain combines TRBV3-1 (or the pseudogene TRBV3-2) with TRBJ2-6; 11 bases agree with TRBD1. V was pared by 4 bases and J by 1 base, with 3 bases of the junction left unmatched. Germline CDR1 is LGHDT and CDR2 is YNNKEL (reference sequence). The length of the CDR3 is 17 residues. The CDR3 is CASSRGQGASGANVLTF. The CDR3 nucleotides read TGTGCCAGCAGCCGAGGACAGGGGGCTTCTGGGGCCAACGTCCTGACTTTC.

The V and J genes are TRBV6-2 or TRBV6-3 and TRBJ1-2, with 7 bases that match TRBD1. The V and J ends lost 4 bases and 2 bases, in that order; junction bases with no gene match: 19. The V gene's germline CDR1 is MNHEY and CDR2 SVGEGT. The CDR3 runs to 19 residues. The CDR3 here is CASSLKTGTEVYPNYGYTF. CDR3 DNA: TGTGCCAGCAGTTTGAAGACGGGGACAGAGGTTTACCCGAACTATGGCTACACCTTC.

The chain uses TRBV9 and TRBJ1-1, with D perhaps matching TRBD1 (5 bases). Deletions cut 1 base from V and 5 bases from J, with 15 bases between. Looked up from germline, CDR1 is SGDLS and CDR2 is YYNGEE. This CDR3 spans 15 amino acids. CDR3 sequence reads: CASSVSTQGRTEAFF. CDR3 sequence (DNA): TGTGCCAGCAGCGTATCCACGCAGGGTAGAACTGAAGCTTTCTTT.

The V and J genes are TRBV27 and TRBJ2-7, with 7 bases fitting TRBD1. J gave up 4 bases and V 0 bases, and 6 bases lay outside the gene matches. Per germline, CDR1 MNHEY and CDR2 SMNVEV (reference sequence). The CDR3 runs to 15 residues. The CDR3 DNA is TGTGCCAGCAGTTTATCAGGGGGCCCCTATTACGAGCAGTACTTC. Amino acids: CASSLSGGPYYEQYF.

The chain recombines TRBV9 with TRBJ2-5; D possibly corresponds to TRBD2 (6 bases). Germline V gene lookup returns CDR1 SGDLS and CDR2 YYNGEE. The V and J ends lost 3 bases and 5 bases respectively, with 14 bases between them. CDR3 length equals 14 residues. CDR3 in amino acids: CASSAPTRGETQYF. CDR3 sequence (DNA): TGTGCCAGCAGCGCACCCACCCGGGGGGAGACCCAGTACTTC.

CDR3: CASAEWTGENTIYF. DNA for the CDR3: TGTGCCTCGGCTGAATGGACAGGGGAAAACACCATATATTTT. This rearrangement joins TRBV30 to TRBJ1-3, with TRBD1 identical over 9 bases. CDR1 and CDR2 from the germline V gene are GTSNPN and SVGIG (reference sequence). The CDR3 has 14 residues. The V segment lost 7 bases and the J segment 6 bases; nucleotides outside the gene matches: 10.

V usage is TRBV7-2 and J usage is TRBJ1-1, with D possibly being TRBD1 (5 bases). This CDR3 has 15 amino acids. The V and J ends lost 4 bases and 8 bases respectively, with 20 bases between them. Germline V gene lookup returns CDR1 SGHTA and CDR2 FQGNSA. CDR3 region: CASSYLLQVWFEAFF. The CDR3 DNA sequence: TGTGCCAGCAGCTATCTCTTACAGGTGTGGTTCGAAGCTTTCTTT.

The rearrangement uses TRBV4-1 and TRBJ2-5; the D gene is possibly TRBD1 (7 bases). The CDR3 has 16 amino acids. Germline V lookup: CDR1 MGHRA, CDR2 YSYEKL. V shed 1 base and J shed 5 bases, with 17 bases lying between them. The CDR3 reads CASSQGRGTVGETQYF. The CDR3 DNA follows: TGCGCCAGCAGCCAAGGTCGCGGGACAGTGGGGGAGACCCAGTACTTC.

V and J are TRBV5-1 and TRBJ1-3, with TRBD1 as a possible D gene (5 bases). V shed 0 bases and J shed 2 bases, with 6 bases lying between them. Germline loops: CDR1 SGHRS, CDR2 YFSETQ. The CDR3 length is 14 residues. For the CDR3, the DNA is TGCGCCAGCAGCTTGGGACAGACTGGAAACACCATATATTTT. This codes for CASSLGQTGNTIYF.